These 19 T cell receptor beta chains were all obtained from the same sample, sequenced in a study of early T cells in non-severe SARS-CoV-2 infection. One entry per CDR3 protein results from TCRdb running MiXCR on the 5' RACE reads. This table holds fewer than 35,000 distinct CDR3 sequences, 8% to 9.5% found once. Sequenced sample: whole blood. The receptors shown here come from an adult who was a healthcare worker with PCR-confirmed SARS-CoV-2 infection or an uninfected control (not recorded which).

This clonotype was recorded a few times. V gene TRBV6-1 combines with J gene TRBJ2-7; 9 nucleotides line up with TRBD2. This CDR3 is 13 amino acids long. Germline values: CDR1 MNHNS, CDR2 SASEGT. J was trimmed by 3 bases and V by 7 bases; bases with no gene match: 4. The CDR3 DNA is TGTGCCAGCAATCCTAGCGGGGACTACGAGCAGTACTTC. Encoded protein: CASNPSGDYEQYF.

The table lists this clonotype with many counts. The chain uses TRBV20-1 and TRBJ2-1; D perhaps matches TRBD2 (5 bases). The germline V gene encodes CDR1 DFQATT and CDR2 SNEGSKA (reference sequence). This CDR3 is 15 amino acids long. V was trimmed by 0 bases and J by 9 bases, leaving 18 bases between them. DNA of the CDR3: TGCAGTGCTAGAGATTTCAAGCGGTCCTTGGCTGAGCAGTTCTTC. It translates to CSARDFKRSLAEQFF.

This clonotype showed up many times. In DNA, the CDR3 is TGTGCCAGCAGCTTACGCGGGGCAGATACGCAGTATTTT. It encodes CASSLRGADTQYF. The chain is built from TRBV7-3 and TRBJ2-3, with D tentatively TRBD2 (6 bases). The CDR3 is 13 residues long. V was trimmed by 2 bases and J by 4 bases, leaving 7 bases between them. The germline V gene encodes CDR1 SGHTA and CDR2 FQGTGA.

This clonotype was detected ten times or more. The rearrangement uses TRBV7-2 and TRBJ2-3, with D maybe TRBD1 (6 bases). Germline-derived CDR1 and CDR2 are SGHTA and FQGNSA. This CDR3 spans 16 amino acids. With 5 bases removed from V and 0 bases from J, the gap between germline ends came to 15 bases. The CDR3 protein is CASSGPGTMSTDTQYF. The CDR3 nucleotides read TGTGCCAGCAGCGGTCCCGGGACAATGAGCACAGATACGCAGTATTTT.

This clonotype was observed a handful of times. The rearrangement uses TRBV12-5 and TRBJ2-5; TRBD2 matches 8 bases. CDR1 and CDR2 (germline): LGHNT, FRNRAP. This CDR3 has 14 amino acids. The J segment lost 4 bases and the V segment lost 5 bases, leaving 6 bases of the junction unmatched. The CDR3 nucleotides read TGTGCTAGTGGTCCCCCCGGGAGGGCAGAGACCCAGTACTTC. It yields the protein CASGPPGRAETQYF.

This clonotype has a count of ten or more. This chain links TRBV4-3 with TRBJ1-6; D remains ambiguous. CDR1 is LGHNA and CDR2 is YSLEER in the germline V gene. This CDR3 has 14 amino acids. V was shortened by 0 bases and J by 14 bases, with 14 bases between the two germline ends. The DNA of the CDR3 is TGCGCCAGCAGCCAAGATCCTGGGCTTACGACCCTCCACTTT. It specifies CASSQDPGLTTLHF.

This clonotype was counted many times. The chain combines TRBV9 with TRBJ1-2, with a possible D match to TRBD1 (5 bases). The CDR3 extends over 14 amino acids. Trimming removed 4 bases from V and 3 bases from J, with 13 bases in between. Per germline, CDR1 SGDLS and CDR2 YYNGEE. In DNA form, the CDR3 reads TGTGCCAGCAGCCCGTCAGGGACTCACTATGGCTACACCTTC. Translation: CASSPSGTHYGYTF.

The chain has TRBV27 and TRBJ2-3; 8 bases line up with TRBD2. This CDR3 contains 14 residues. V gave up 11 bases and J gave up 2 bases; unmatched junction bases: 9. Looked up from germline, CDR1 is MNHEY and CDR2 is SMNVEV (reference sequence). The CDR3: CAGRGGPFTDTQYF. The CDR3 bases are TGTGCCGGCCGGGGGGGGCCTTTCACAGATACGCAGTATTTT.

Ten or more counts support this clonotype. The rearrangement links TRBV29-1 to TRBJ2-2; D unresolved. The CDR3 spans 14 residues. The V gene's germline CDR1 is SQVTM and CDR2 ANQGSEA. The V and J ends lost 7 bases and 1 base respectively, with 13 bases between them. CDR3 DNA sequence: TGCAGCGCGACTCCCCGATTGAACACCGGGGAGCTGTTTTTT. Translation: CSATPRLNTGELFF.

This clonotype was observed many times. The chain is built from TRBV19 and TRBJ2-7, with D perhaps matching TRBD1 (6 bases). Trimming left V 10 bases short and J 3 bases short, with 25 bases between. From germline, CDR1 is LNHDA and CDR2 SQIVND (reference sequence). The length of the CDR3 is 16 residues. The CDR3 nucleotides are TGTGCCAAAGCCATGAGAGTGATCGACAGGCTCTACGAGCAGTACTTC. Translated: CAKAMRVIDRLYEQYF.

This clonotype appeared many times. V gene TRBV5-4 combines with J gene TRBJ2-5, with TRBD1 matching 10 bases. The germline gives CDR1 SGHNT, CDR2 YYREEE (reference sequence). J was trimmed by 5 bases and V by 0 bases; bases with no gene match: 7. CDR3 length: 16 amino acids. CDR3 sequence: CASSLGDRGLRETQYF. The CDR3 DNA reads as TGTGCCAGCAGCTTGGGGGACAGGGGTTTGAGGGAGACCCAGTACTTC.

The chain carries TRBV7-2 and TRBJ2-1; tentative D call: TRBD1 (6 bases). The V end lost 0 bases, the J end lost 6 bases, and 12 bases lay between the germline ends. Germline values: CDR1 SGHTA, CDR2 FQGNSA. This CDR3 has 15 amino acids. The CDR3, as DNA: TGTGCCAGCAGCTTAGCGCAGGGGACCCTCAATGAGCAGTTCTTC. It encodes CASSLAQGTLNEQFF.

This clonotype qualifies as medium-sized. This rearrangement joins TRBV9 to TRBJ1-5, with D possibly matching TRBD1 (6 bases). Germline values: CDR1 SGDLS, CDR2 YYNGEE. V was pared by 4 bases and J by 11 bases, with 25 bases between. CDR3 length: 16 residues. The CDR3 DNA is TGTGCCAGCAGCCCCTCCTTGGGGGCGGGGGTAACAGCCCAGCATTTT. Translation gives CASSPSLGAGVTAQHF. The full variable domain, with the rest looked up from reference TRBV9 and TRBJ1-5, is DSGVTQTPKHLITATGQRVTLRCSPRSGDLSVYWYQQSLDQGLQFLIQYYNGEERAKGNILERFSAQQFPDLHSELNLSSLELGDSALYFCASSPSLGAGVTAQHFGDGTRLSIL.

This clonotype was recorded at least ten times. V is TRBV12-3 or TRBV12-4 and J is TRBJ2-2; 9 bases are a match to TRBD1. V trimming: 3 bases; J trimming: 5 bases; junction bases outside the gene matches: 7. This CDR3 has 16 amino acids. Here the CDR3 reads CASSFGDREGTGELFF. DNA of the CDR3: TGTGCCAGCAGTTTTGGGGACAGGGAGGGGACCGGGGAGCTGTTTTTT.

V and J are TRBV6-5 and TRBJ1-1; 7 nucleotides match TRBD1. V lost 0 bases and J lost 12; bases outside the gene matches: 7. The CDR3 sequence is 13 residues long. From germline, CDR1 is MNHEY and CDR2 SVGAGI. The CDR3 region has the DNA TGTGCCAGCAGTTACTCGACAGGGTTTAGTACTTTCTTT. Translating gives CASSYSTGFSTFF.

The chain couples TRBV11-2 to TRBJ1-2; no reliable D call. This CDR3 is 9 amino acids long. Trimming left V 8 bases short and J 8 bases short, with 6 bases between. Germline V lookup: CDR1 SGHAT, CDR2 FQNNGV. This CDR3 reads CASGGGYTF. DNA of the CDR3: TGTGCCAGCGGAGGAGGCTACACCTTC. Drawing the rest from reference TRBV11-2 and TRBJ1-2, the complete variable domain is EAGVAQSPRYKIIEKRQSVAFWCNPISGHATLYWYQQILGQGPKLLIQFQNNGVVDDSQLPKDRFSAERLKGVDSTLKIQPAKLEDSAVYLCASGGGYTFGSGTRLTVV.

The chain has TRBV29-1 and TRBJ1-3; no clear D. Germline CDR1 reads SQVTM; CDR2 reads ANQGSEA. This CDR3 contains 13 residues. V lost 2 bases and J 0 bases, leaving 5 bases between the germline ends. The CDR3 loop reads CSVERNSGNTIYF. CDR3 sequence (DNA): TGCAGCGTTGAACGAAACTCTGGAAACACCATATATTTT.

The rearrangement joins TRBV19 to TRBJ2-3; D is unresolved. The V end was cut by 0 bases, the J end by 2 bases, with 6 bases between. The CDR3 totals 14 residues. Germline V lookup: CDR1 LNHDA, CDR2 SQIVND (reference sequence). The CDR3 loop reads CASSIEDATDTQYF. In DNA form, the CDR3 reads TGTGCCAGTAGTATAGAGGACGCCACAGATACGCAGTATTTT.

This rearrangement joins TRBV20-1 to TRBJ1-6, with D possibly TRBD1 on 6 matching bases. Germline CDR1 reads DFQATT; CDR2 reads SNEGSKA (reference sequence). CDR3 size: 13 residues. V was clipped by 6 bases and J by 4 bases, with 10 bases between them. CDR3: CSAVQGYNSPLHF. The CDR3, as DNA: TGCAGTGCCGTACAGGGTTATAATTCACCCCTCCACTTT.